This T cell receptor (beta chain) was captured by sequencing in a study of blood T cells in healthy people across ages. The use of a sample-barcoded 5' primer and a J-beta primer mix characterized a second PCR of roughly 6 to 11 cycles. TCRdb re-called the 5' RACE reads through MiXCR, storing one row per CDR3 protein. The sample lists about 1.4 million distinct CDR3 sequences; roughly 59% were seen once. CDR3 length equals 18 residues. Trimming left V 7 bases short and J 5 bases short, with 24 bases between. In germline, CDR1 is MNHNS, CDR2 SASEGT. The chain joins TRBV6-1 to TRBJ1-6; D unresolved. The receptor was isolated from a man between 18 and 29 years old in good health. Sequenced input: blood. CDR3 loop: CASTPNRAHLAHNSPLHF. As DNA, the CDR3 is TGTGCCAGCACCCCAAACCGGGCCCACCTGGCCCATAATTCACCCCTCCACTTT.